This T cell receptor (beta chain) was profiled in a study of identical twins. The CDR3 has 12 residues. The V end lost 2 bases, the J end lost 7 bases, and 9 bases lay between the germline ends. Germline V gene data show CDR1 as MNHEY and CDR2 as SVGEGT. From the 5' RACE reads, TCRdb called clonotypes with MiXCR, one entry per CDR3 protein. The sample holds 400,000 to 500,000 distinct CDR3 sequences, approximately 14% seen once. These same data were also listed under a study on yellow fever vaccine responses in identical twins.

The sample was CD4+ T cells sorted from blood. The receptor was derived from a woman under 30 in good health. The rearrangement links TRBV6-2 or TRBV6-3 to TRBJ2-7; D gene uncertain. The CDR3, as DNA: TGTGCCAGCAGTTACGGTCTATGGGAGCAGTACTTC. Amino acid sequence: CASSYGLWEQYF.